Following are 26 T cell receptor beta chains from one sample sequenced in a study of blood T cells in healthy people across ages (dated by TCRdb to between 2015 and 2016). Preparation of the library involved 5' RACE. The listed sequencing device is Illumina HiSeq 2500. A second PCR of roughly 7 to 12 cycles was performed with a sample-barcoded 5' primer and a J-beta primer mix. TCRdb reworked the public reads: Q25 trimming with fastp, MiXCR clone assembly, productive beta chains retained. Identical CDR3 proteins give one entry, which carries the most common genes and DNA. Here the sample has approximately 800,000 distinct CDR3 sequences; approximately 67% occur a single time. The top ten constitute about a quarter of the sample. The sequenced sample consisted of blood. The receptors here all came from a man aged 30-40 years in good health.

This clonotype has only one observation. The J gene is TRBJ1-4, the V gene TRBV20-1; 10 bases are shared with TRBD1. Trimming took 1 base from V and 8 from J; bases not matched to a gene: 7. The V gene's germline CDR1 is DFQATT and CDR2 SNEGSKA (reference sequence). CDR3 length equals 15 residues. Here the CDR3 DNA reads TGCAGTGCTAGAGGAGGACAGGGGGTTTGGGAAAAACTGTTTTTT. This codes for CSARGGQGVWEKLFF.

The V and J genes are TRBV6-2 or TRBV6-3 and TRBJ2-4; D assignment may be TRBD1 or TRBD2 (5 bases each). The J call is in doubt because the DNA end fits TRBJ2-7 better. CDR1 and CDR2 from the germline V gene are MNHEY and SVGEGT. CDR3 length: 14 amino acids. This CDR3 reads CASSDGADPYEQYF. In DNA, the CDR3 is TGTGCCAGCAGTGACGGGGCTGACCCCTACGAGCAGTACTTC.

This chain connects TRBV29-1 to TRBJ2-3, with 9 bases lining up with TRBD2. The CDR3 contains 14 residues. Germline CDR1 reads SQVTM; CDR2 reads ANQGSEA. With V trimmed by 4 bases and J by 6 bases, 8 bases remained unmatched. CDR3 in DNA: TGCAGCGTTGTTAGGAGCGGGGGGACGGATACGCAGTATTTT. This translates into CSVVRSGGTDTQYF.

The gene calls are TRBV7-6 and TRBJ1-6, with D maybe TRBD1 (5 bases). CDR3 length: 15 amino acids. Germline V gene sequence: CDR1 SGHVS, CDR2 FNYEAQ. Trimming took off 5 bases at V and 5 bases at J, with 13 bases between the two ends. CDR3 in DNA: TGTGCCAGCAGCCTCGGGCAGGGCAATAATTCACCCCTCCACTTT. It encodes CASSLGQGNNSPLHF.

V usage is TRBV10-3 and J usage is TRBJ2-7; 10 nucleotides line up with TRBD1. Germline V gene data show CDR1 as ENHRY and CDR2 as SYGVKD. The CDR3 covers 13 residues. V was clipped by 6 bases and J by 6 bases; unmatched bases: 5. The DNA of the CDR3 is TGTGCCATCAGGCCGGGACAGGGGAGCGAGCAGTACTTC. It translates to CAIRPGQGSEQYF.

This chain joins TRBV19 and TRBJ1-1; D perhaps matches TRBD1 (5 bases). V was clipped by 8 bases and J by 8 bases, with 18 bases between them. This CDR3 has 13 amino acids. Germline V gives CDR1 LNHDA, CDR2 SQIVND (reference sequence). The DNA for the CDR3 is TGTGCCAGTGGTGGGGGTGGAGGCCCCGAAGCTTTCTTT. Translation gives CASGGGGGPEAFF.

The chain employs TRBV9 and TRBJ2-7; 8 bases map to TRBD1. The V gene's germline CDR1 is SGDLS and CDR2 YYNGEE. With V trimmed by 0 bases and J by 4 bases, 6 bases remained unmatched. The CDR3 has 15 amino acids. CDR3 sequence reads: CASSVASQGAYEQYF. In DNA form, the CDR3 reads TGTGCCAGCAGCGTAGCTAGCCAGGGGGCGTACGAGCAGTACTTC.

The chain combines TRBV19 with TRBJ2-7; D uncertain. CDR3 length: 15 amino acids. Germline V CDR1 and CDR2: LNHDA, SQIVND (reference sequence). V shed 6 bases and J shed 0 bases, with 15 bases lying between them. CDR3 coding DNA: TGTGCCAGTAGCTATACCGGGCTTTACTCCTACGAGCAGTACTTC. Residues: CASSYTGLYSYEQYF.

V usage is TRBV7-2 and J usage is TRBJ1-2, with D unresolved. Germline V lookup: CDR1 SGHTA, CDR2 FQGNSA. The CDR3 length is 17 residues. V was clipped by 0 bases and J by 4 bases, with 18 bases between them. The CDR3 nucleotides read TGTGCCAGCAGCTTAGCGCGGGCTCGGGGTCTCGTCTATGGCTACACCTTC. This gives the protein CASSLARARGLVYGYTF.

The chain joins TRBV27 to TRBJ2-7, with D perhaps matching TRBD1 or TRBD2 (5 bases each). CDR1 and CDR2 from the germline V gene are MNHEY and SMNVEV (reference sequence). Trimming pared 3 bases from V and 11 bases from J, leaving 23 bases between. The CDR3 is 15 amino acids. CDR3 residues: CASSFGFRMGELEYF. CDR3 DNA sequence: TGTGCCAGCAGTTTCGGGTTCAGGATGGGGGAGCTAGAGTACTTC.

V is TRBV4-3 and J is TRBJ2-1; maybe TRBD1 (6 bases). V lost 2 bases, J lost 2 bases, and 10 bases lay in between. This CDR3 spans 15 amino acids. Germline V gives CDR1 LGHNA, CDR2 YSLEER. This CDR3 is CASSQTGSPYNEQFF. CDR3 in DNA: TGCGCCAGCAGCCAAACAGGGAGCCCCTACAATGAGCAGTTCTTC.

This rearrangement joins TRBV10-3 to TRBJ2-7, with D perhaps TRBD1 (11 bases). CDR1 and CDR2 from the germline V gene are ENHRY and SYGVKD. V was cut by 11 bases and J by 3 bases, with 35 bases left in between. The CDR3 has 19 residues. The CDR3 coding sequence is TGTGCCGATCAAGGGGCAGGACAGGGGGCAGGACTAGCGGACTACGAGCAGTACTTC. Amino acids: CADQGAGQGAGLADYEQYF.

The V and J genes are TRBV7-3 and TRBJ2-2; no clear D gene. CDR3 length: 20 residues. The V end lost 0 bases, the J end lost 0 bases, and 20 bases lay between the germline ends. CDR1 and CDR2 (germline): SGHTA, FQGTGA. In nucleotides, the CDR3 is TGTGCCAGCAGCTTAACGCTCGCCAGGCATGCGGTTACGAACACCGGGGAGCTGTTTTTT. It encodes CASSLTLARHAVTNTGELFF.

The genes are TRBV29-1 and TRBJ2-2; TRBD1 or TRBD2 may be the D gene (5 bases each). Between the trimmed V and J ends, which lost 5 bases and 1 base, there was a span of 11 bases. In germline, CDR1 is SQVTM, CDR2 ANQGSEA. The CDR3 covers 14 residues. The CDR3, as DNA: TGCAGCGTTTCGCCGGGACGGAACACCGGGGAGCTGTTTTTT. Encoded protein: CSVSPGRNTGELFF.

The chain carries TRBV7-9 and TRBJ1-1; D is ambiguous. This CDR3 comprises 15 residues. Trimming removed 1 base at V and 1 base at J, with 10 bases between. Germline CDR1 is SEHNR and CDR2 is FQNEAQ (reference sequence). The CDR3 loop reads CASSLVSGRNTEAFF. CDR3 bases: TGTGCCAGCAGCTTAGTTAGCGGCAGGAACACTGAAGCTTTCTTT.

The chain joins TRBV6-1 to TRBJ1-1; the D is unclear. V lost 3 bases and J 7 bases, leaving 18 bases between the germline ends. The CDR3 sequence is 15 residues long. From germline, CDR1 is MNHNS and CDR2 SASEGT. CDR3 DNA: TGTGCCAGCAGTGAGGTAGCGGGTATCAACGGTGAAGCTTTCTTT. This gives the protein CASSEVAGINGEAFF.

The chain uses TRBV20-1 and TRBJ2-1; 8 nucleotides align to TRBD2. The V and J ends lost 1 base and 6 bases, in that order; junction bases with no gene match: 14. The length of the CDR3 is 17 residues. Germline CDR1 and CDR2: DFQATT and SNEGSKA (reference sequence). This CDR3 is CSARVIRAGGLSNEQFF. The CDR3 region has the DNA TGCAGTGCTAGAGTGATACGCGCGGGGGGCCTCTCCAATGAGCAGTTCTTC.

The rearrangement links TRBV6-5 to TRBJ2-1, with D maybe TRBD1 (5 bases). The CDR3 is made up of 15 amino acids. Trimming took off 2 bases at V and 3 bases at J, with 11 bases between the two ends. From germline, CDR1 is MNHEY and CDR2 SVGAGI. The CDR3 reads CASSYEGADYNEQFF. The CDR3 DNA reads TGTGCCAGCAGTTACGAAGGGGCCGACTACAATGAGCAGTTCTTC.

This chain uses TRBV5-1 with TRBJ2-6; D remains unclear. Trimming took 0 bases from V and 0 from J, leaving 7 bases between them. CDR1 and CDR2 (germline): SGHRS, YFSETQ. There are 16 residues in the CDR3. DNA of the CDR3: TGCGCCAGCAGCTTGGCCCTGCGCTCTGGGGCCAACGTCCTGACTTTC. Protein sequence: CASSLALRSGANVLTF.

This clonotype came up once. V usage is TRBV14 and J usage is TRBJ2-1; D gene ambiguous. V was cut by 1 base and J by 13 bases, with 11 bases left in between. Per the germline V gene, CDR1 is SGHDN and CDR2 is FVKESK. The CDR3 spans 12 residues. The CDR3 region is CASSQVPASQFF. CDR3 nucleotide sequence: TGTGCCAGCAGCCAAGTACCCGCGTCCCAGTTCTTC.

As for this clonotype: A read error may produce the germline difference seen at one junction end. V gene TRBV6-1 combines with J gene TRBJ1-2; D may be TRBD1 (6 bases). This CDR3 region has 15 residues. CDR1 is MNHNS, CDR2 SASEGT, per germline. For the CDR3, the DNA is TGTGCCAGCAGTGAAGCTGGGCGGACAGACTATGACTACACCTTC. Encoded protein: CASSEAGRTDYDYTF.

This clonotype was counted a few times. The rearrangement joins TRBV7-2 to TRBJ2-4; D perhaps matches TRBD2 (7 bases). V was trimmed by 0 bases and J by 6 bases, leaving 18 bases between them. This CDR3 comprises 17 residues. The germline V gene has CDR1 SGHTA and CDR2 FQGNSA. The DNA of the CDR3 is TGTGCCAGCAGCTTAGCCCAAATCGGGGGGCGGGTAAACATTCAGTACTTC. Translation: CASSLAQIGGRVNIQYF.

J is TRBJ2-1 and V is TRBV4-2, with D maybe TRBD2 (6 bases). The CDR3 loop spans 16 amino acids. Looked up from germline, CDR1 is LGHNA and CDR2 is YNFKEQ. The V end lost 0 bases, the J end lost 0 bases, and 9 bases lay between the germline ends. The CDR3 loop is CASSQEGGASYNEQFF. CDR3 DNA: TGTGCCAGCAGCCAAGAAGGCGGGGCCTCCTACAATGAGCAGTTCTTC.

Only a few counts were recorded for this clonotype. The chain couples TRBV6-2 or TRBV6-3 to TRBJ1-5, with 7 positions matching TRBD1. The V gene end was trimmed by 6 bases and the J gene end by 7 bases; junction bases not matched to a gene: 12. CDR1 MNHEY and CDR2 SVGEGT come from the germline V gene. The CDR3 contains 15 residues. CDR3 sequence reads: CASSTDRALRQPQHF. CDR3 DNA sequence: TGTGCCAGCAGCACCGACAGGGCCCTGAGACAGCCCCAGCATTTT.

The chain employs TRBV12-3 or TRBV12-4 and TRBJ2-6; D ambiguous. The CDR3 sequence is 17 residues long. V lost 6 bases and J 2 bases, leaving 17 bases between the germline ends. The CDR3 loop reads CASSQQLGYTGANVLTF. For the CDR3, the DNA is TGTGCCAGCAGCCAACAATTGGGGTATACTGGGGCCAACGTCCTGACTTTC.

The chain employs TRBV15 and TRBJ2-7, with 11 nucleotides matching TRBD1. With 4 bases clipped from V and 3 bases from J, the junction kept 11 bases outside the gene matches. The CDR3 runs 17 residues. Germline assignment: CDR1 LNHNV and CDR2 YYDKDF (reference sequence). CDR3 DNA: TGTGCCACCAGCAACGAAGACCGGGACAGGGGGGACTACGAGCAGTACTTC. It yields the protein CATSNEDRDRGDYEQYF.